These 25 T cell receptor beta chains originate from one sample sequenced in a study of T cells in Graves' hyperthyroidism and ophthalmopathy. It was RNA transcripts that yielded the amplified TCR beta CDR3 regions. The HTBI primer set drove a first-round RT-PCR of the TCR CDR3. From the multiplex PCR reads, TCRdb called clonotypes with MiXCR, one entry per CDR3 protein. This sample yields more than 300,000 distinct CDR3 sequences, of which about a fifth are seen a single time; 40% belongs to the top ten. Source material: blood. The receptors stem from a man between 18 and 29 years old with Graves' ophthalmopathy.

This clonotype was seen at least ten times. This chain links TRBV11-2 with TRBJ1-1; 9 bases are shared with TRBD1. The ends lost 1 base at V and 3 bases at J; junction bases unmatched: 6. Germline-derived CDR1 and CDR2 are SGHAT and FQNNGV. CDR3 length equals 16 residues. The CDR3 here is CASSLGYRGRYTEAFF. In DNA form, the CDR3 reads TGTGCCAGCAGCTTAGGGTACAGGGGGCGATACACTGAAGCTTTCTTT.

This clonotype was found many times. The chain uses TRBV5-5 and TRBJ1-4; D is unresolved. Trimming removed 0 bases from V and 7 bases from J, with 13 bases in between. Germline V gene sequence: CDR1 SGHKS, CDR2 YYEKEE (reference sequence). There are 15 residues in the CDR3. The CDR3 reads CASSLGGLAGEKLFF. CDR3 in DNA: TGTGCCAGCAGCTTGGGAGGTCTCGCGGGTGAAAAACTGTTTTTT.

The genes are TRBV13 and TRBJ1-6; no definite D call. This CDR3 region has 14 residues. Germline CDR1 reads PRHDT; CDR2 reads FYEKMQ (reference sequence). The V end was cut by 2 bases, the J end by 6 bases, with 8 bases between. CDR3 protein: CASSLLEPNSPLHF. The CDR3 DNA reads as TGTGCCAGCAGCTTACTCGAACCTAATTCACCCCTCCACTTT.

A few counts support this clonotype. The genes are TRBV5-1 and TRBJ2-7; maybe TRBD1 (5 bases). Between the trimmed V and J ends, which lost 0 bases and 5 bases, there was a span of 12 bases. There are 14 residues in the CDR3. Per germline, CDR1 SGHRS and CDR2 YFSETQ. CDR3 in DNA: TGCGCCAGCAGCTTGGAGAAGGGGCGGAACGAGCAGTACTTC. Protein: CASSLEKGRNEQYF.

The sample holds many counts of this clonotype. The chain couples TRBV2 to TRBJ1-5; TRBD1 is a possible D gene (5 bases). The germline V gene encodes CDR1 SNHLY and CDR2 FYNNEI. CDR3 length: 18 amino acids. The ends were cut back, 8 bases at V and 0 bases at J, with 23 bases in the middle. CDR3 amino acids: CASALGEGIISSNQPQHF. CDR3 DNA: TGTGCCAGCGCCTTAGGCGAGGGGATAATAAGTAGCAATCAGCCCCAGCATTTT.

This rearrangement joins TRBV7-2 to TRBJ2-2; 10 bases are shared with TRBD2. With V trimmed by 5 bases and J by 7 bases, 7 bases remained unmatched. The CDR3 consists of 15 residues. CDR1 and CDR2 from the germline V gene are SGHTA and FQGNSA. This chain's CDR3 is CASSRLAGASGELFF. The DNA of the CDR3 is TGTGCCAGCAGCCGCCTAGCGGGAGCTAGCGGGGAGCTGTTTTTT.

There are a few counts of this clonotype. This sequence joins TRBV5-1 and TRBJ1-2; D not certain. Trimming took off 0 bases at V and 8 bases at J, with 14 bases between the two ends. This CDR3 region has 14 residues. Germline CDR1 SGHRS, CDR2 YFSETQ. The CDR3 region is CASSLGEGGAGYTF. The CDR3 DNA follows: TGCGCCAGCAGCTTGGGCGAGGGAGGCGCGGGCTACACCTTC.

This clonotype was seen at least ten times. The chain joins TRBV20-1 to TRBJ2-5; TRBD1 matches 8 bases. The length of the CDR3 is 14 residues. Trimming took 3 bases from V and 5 from J; bases not matched to a gene: 8. From germline, CDR1 is DFQATT and CDR2 SNEGSKA (reference sequence). The CDR3 DNA sequence: TGCAGTGCTAGTCCCAGGGGGCTGAGGGAGACCCAGTACTTC. Amino acid sequence: CSASPRGLRETQYF.

In this sample, this clonotype turned up a few times. In nucleotides, the CDR3 is TGTGCCATCAGACAGGGCCAAGAGACCCAGTACTTC. This translates into CAIRQGQETQYF. V usage is TRBV10-3 and J usage is TRBJ2-5; tentative D call: TRBD1 (6 bases). V gave up 6 bases and J gave up 1 base, with 6 bases separating them. Germline V gene sequence: CDR1 ENHRY, CDR2 SYGVKD. This CDR3 region has 12 residues.

This clonotype was seen at least ten times. This chain joins TRBV18 and TRBJ1-1; D is perhaps TRBD1 (6 bases). CDR3 length: 14 amino acids. The germline V gene has CDR1 KGHSH and CDR2 LQKENI. The V end lost 1 base, the J end lost 6 bases, and 12 bases lay between the germline ends. The CDR3 DNA follows: TGTGCCAGCTCACCACTGACGTCAGGGGCTGAAGCTTTCTTT. It codes for CASSPLTSGAEAFF.

The chain employs TRBV20-1 and TRBJ2-1; TRBD2 aligns across 9 bases. Germline-derived CDR1 and CDR2 are DFQATT and SNEGSKA (reference sequence). Trimming at V came to 6 bases and at J to 4 bases, leaving 7 bases not matched to a gene. This CDR3 comprises 14 residues. CDR3 nucleotide sequence: TGCAGTGCCATTAGCGGGGGACTTTACAATGAGCAGTTCTTC. Translated, it gives CSAISGGLYNEQFF.

V gene TRBV9 combines with J gene TRBJ2-1, with D tentatively TRBD1 or TRBD2 (5 bases each). The CDR3 consists of 13 residues. V shed 3 bases and J shed 9 bases, with 13 bases lying between them. Germline V gives CDR1 SGDLS, CDR2 YYNGEE. The CDR3 is CASSANEGTEQFF. CDR3 nucleotide sequence: TGTGCCAGCAGCGCAAACGAGGGGACTGAGCAGTTCTTC.

This clonotype was detected ten times or more. The chain employs TRBV5-1 and TRBJ1-2; 8 bases match TRBD1. V lost 4 bases and J lost 8; bases outside the gene matches: 7. CDR3 length: 13 residues. Germline loops: CDR1 SGHRS, CDR2 YFSETQ. CDR3 region: CASSARGPGGYTF. The CDR3 region has the DNA TGCGCCAGCAGCGCCAGGGGGCCTGGGGGCTACACCTTC.

This clonotype appeared many times. CDR3 loop: CASSLRGGGTDTQYF. The CDR3 nucleotides read TGTGCCAGCAGTCTTCGGGGGGGCGGCACAGATACGCAGTATTTT. The chain joins TRBV6-1 to TRBJ2-3; 8 nucleotides match TRBD2. Germline values: CDR1 MNHNS, CDR2 SASEGT. Unmatched junction bases numbered 5, after V lost 5 bases and J lost 1 base. The CDR3 consists of 15 residues.

The table lists this clonotype with many counts. The chain recombines TRBV13 with TRBJ2-3, with D perhaps TRBD1 (6 bases). The CDR3 totals 16 residues. Per germline, CDR1 PRHDT and CDR2 FYEKMQ (reference sequence). V dropped 1 base and J dropped 2 bases, with 13 bases sitting between them. CDR3 sequence reads: CASSLVNRVITDTQYF. As DNA, the CDR3 is TGTGCCAGCAGCTTAGTCAACAGGGTGATCACAGATACGCAGTATTTT.

This clonotype was picked up a small number of times. The rearrangement uses TRBV10-3 and TRBJ2-6, with D uncertain. The CDR3 sequence is 14 residues long. Germline V gives CDR1 ENHRY, CDR2 SYGVKD. V shed 7 bases and J shed 4 bases, with 11 bases lying between them. The CDR3: CAIMPEGGANVLTF. In DNA, the CDR3 is TGTGCCATCATGCCGGAAGGGGGGGCCAACGTCCTGACTTTC.

V usage is TRBV5-1 and J usage is TRBJ2-5; no definite D call. The CDR3 is 11 amino acids. Trimming left V 6 bases short and J 5 bases short, with 8 bases between. The germline CDR1 and CDR2 sequences are SGHRS and YFSETQ. In nucleotides, the CDR3 is TGCGCCAGCACCCGGGCGGAGACCCAGTACTTC. It encodes CASTRAETQYF.

V is TRBV9 and J is TRBJ1-2; D is uncertain. From germline, CDR1 is SGDLS and CDR2 YYNGEE. There are 12 residues in the CDR3. The ends were cut back, 6 bases at V and 5 bases at J, with 11 bases in the middle. The CDR3 loop is CASNGVRYGYTF. The CDR3 nucleotides are TGTGCCAGCAACGGGGTAAGATATGGCTACACCTTC.

This chain links TRBV7-2 with TRBJ1-6, with TRBD1 as a possible D gene (5 bases). Germline assignment: CDR1 SGHTA and CDR2 FQGNSA. V was cut by 3 bases and J by 3 bases, with 9 bases left in between. CDR3 length: 15 residues. CDR3 nucleotide sequence: TGTGCCAGCAGCTTCAGGGCTTACTATAATTCACCCCTCCACTTT. Translation: CASSFRAYYNSPLHF.

J is TRBJ1-4 and V is TRBV4-1, with D hard to call. The V gene's germline CDR1 is MGHRA and CDR2 YSYEKL. The CDR3 sequence is 13 residues long. Trimming pared 3 bases from V and 8 bases from J, leaving 10 bases between. CDR3 DNA: TGCGCCAGCAGCCAGCCCCCCCAGGAAAAACTGTTTTTT. As protein: CASSQPPQEKLFF.

This clonotype was seen many times. V gene TRBV16 combines with J gene TRBJ1-6; no clear D gene. V was clipped by 4 bases and J by 7 bases, with 5 bases between them. This CDR3 spans 12 amino acids. Per germline, CDR1 KGHSY and CDR2 FQNENV. CDR3 residues: CASSLENSPLHF. The CDR3 DNA sequence: TGTGCCAGCAGCCTGGAGAATTCACCCCTCCACTTT.

The chain employs TRBV29-1 and TRBJ2-3, with 13 bases that match TRBD2. V shed 4 bases and J 4 bases; nucleotides not matched to a gene: 5. CDR1 is SQVTM and CDR2 is ANQGSEA in the germline V gene. The CDR3 runs 15 residues. CDR3 sequence reads: CSVASGTSGADTQYF. The CDR3 DNA is TGCAGCGTTGCATCCGGGACTAGCGGGGCAGATACGCAGTATTTT.

Points on this clonotype: Since a much larger clone is just one base distant, this may be a read error. The chain employs TRBV5-1 and TRBJ2-2; D remains ambiguous. Trimming took 0 bases from V and 6 from J, leaving 3 bases between them. Germline CDR1 is SGHRS and CDR2 is YFSETQ. This CDR3 has 12 amino acids. CDR3 nucleotide sequence: TGCGCCAGCAGCTTGGAGCCCGGGGAGCTGTTTTTT. As protein: CASSLEPGELFF.

This clonotype has at least ten counts. V gene TRBV7-2 combines with J gene TRBJ2-3, with D possibly TRBD1 on 6 matching bases. Germline V lookup: CDR1 SGHTA, CDR2 FQGNSA. The CDR3 sequence is 14 residues long. V was shortened by 2 bases and J by 4 bases, with 10 bases between the two germline ends. The CDR3 bases are TGTGCCAGCAGCTTAAACAGGGTGGCAGATACGCAGTATTTT. Protein sequence: CASSLNRVADTQYF. Filled out from reference TRBV7-2 and TRBJ2-3, the complete variable domain reads GAGVSQSPSNKVTEKGKDVELRCDPISGHTALYWYRQSLGQGLEFLIYFQGNSAPDKSGLPSDRFSAERTGGSVSTLTIQRTQQEDSAVYLCASSLNRVADTQYFGPGTRLTVL.

This clonotype appeared many times. This chain joins TRBV11-2 and TRBJ2-5; TRBD1 agrees at 8 bases. Germline lookup yields CDR1 SGHAT and CDR2 FQNNGV. The CDR3 runs 13 residues. Unmatched junction bases numbered 4, after V lost 9 bases and J lost 1 base. CDR3 in amino acids: CASTTGVQETQYF. Written as DNA, the CDR3 is TGTGCCAGTACGACAGGGGTCCAAGAGACCCAGTACTTC.